This is a list of T cell receptor beta chains from one sample in a study of healthy donors' naive CD4 and CD8 T cells. Each CDR3 protein gets one entry after TCRdb re-called the reads with MiXCR. The data show around 180,000 distinct CDR3 sequences, around 80% seen once. Sequenced input: naive CD4+ and CD8+ T cells sorted from blood, pooled from several donors. The receptors derive from a pool of human donors in good health; the sample pools cells from several healthy donors. The CDR3 runs from the conserved cysteine through the conserved F or W. D genes are given only for firm matches. Clone size, where shown, is once, few, many, or a class for clones that have expanded.

V,J,D,size,DNA,CDR3
TRBV19,TRBJ1-6,.,.,TGTGCCAGTAGTCCTGAAGAGGGAGCACCCCTCCACTTT,CASSPEEGAPLHF
TRBV4-2,TRBJ1-1,.,.,TGTGCCAGCAGCCTTTCTGAGATCGGGGGGACTGAAGCTTTCTTT,CASSLSEIGGTEAFF
TRBV6-5,TRBJ2-5,.,.,TGTGCCAGCAGACCCCCAACAGGGGACTTTCGAGAGACCCAGTACTTC,CASRPPTGDFRETQYF
TRBV5-3,TRBJ2-6,TRBD2,.,TGTGCCAGAAGCTTATCCCAGGGAGGGTACGATGCTGGGGCCAACGTCCTGACTTTC,CARSLSQGGYDAGANVLTF
TRBV11-2,TRBJ1-5,TRBD1,.,TGTGCCAGCAGCCCCGGGACAGGGGGCACAGGTCAGCCCCAGCATTTT,CASSPGTGGTGQPQHF
TRBV4-3,TRBJ2-3,TRBD2,once,TGCGCCAGCAGACGTATAGCGGGAGGTGCAGATACGCAGTATTTT,CASRRIAGGADTQYF
TRBV6-5,TRBJ2-5,.,.,TGTGCCAGCAGTCCCGGACCCAACGGAGAGACCCAGTACTTC,CASSPGPNGETQYF
TRBV7-2,TRBJ1-3,.,.,TGTGCCAGCAGCCAAGCAGGAGGAAACACCATATATTTT,CASSQAGGNTIYF
TRBV20-1,TRBJ2-1,TRBD2,once,TGCAGTGCCCGGACTAGCGGCAATGAGCAGTTCTTC,CSARTSGNEQFF
TRBV19,TRBJ1-5,.,.,TGTGCCAGTACCCCAGGGACGGGTTGGCAGCCCCAGCATTTT,CASTPGTGWQPQHF
TRBV5-1,TRBJ2-5,.,once,TGCGCCAGCAGCTTGGTTTATGAGGAGACCCAGTACTTC,CASSLVYEETQYF
TRBV6-5,TRBJ1-1,.,.,TGTGCCAGCAGTCTCGGGTCTCCTGAAGCTTTCTTT,CASSLGSPEAFF
TRBV29-1,TRBJ2-5,TRBD1,once,TGCAGCGTTGTTGTTGGCTTAGAGGACAGGGGGCAAGAGACCCAGTACTTC,CSVVVGLEDRGQETQYF
TRBV29-1,TRBJ2-5,.,.,TGCAGCGTTGAAAGGACGGAAGAGACCCAGTACTTC,CSVERTEETQYF
TRBV19,TRBJ2-2,TRBD1,few,TGTGCCAGTAACCTACGGGACAGGGCCGCGAACACCGGGGAGCTGTTTTTT,CASNLRDRAANTGELFF
TRBV5-5,TRBJ1-1,TRBD1,.,TGTGCCAGCAGCCCCCGGGACAGGTCCGGAGCTTTCTTT,CASSPRDRSGAFF
TRBV7-2,TRBJ2-7,TRBD2,.,TGTGCCAGCAGCTTCATAGCGGGAGACTACGAGCAGTACTTC,CASSFIAGDYEQYF
TRBV15,TRBJ1-2,.,.,TGTGCCACCAGCAGAGATCCTTTAAGTGGCTACACCTTC,CATSRDPLSGYTF
TRBV4-3,TRBJ1-1,.,.,TGTGCCAGCAGCCAAGGAACGGTGAACACTGAAGCTTTCTTT,CASSQGTVNTEAFF
TRBV5-4,TRBJ2-5,.,.,TGTGCCAGCAGCTTGGCTAAGAACCAAGAGACCCAGTACTTC,CASSLAKNQETQYF
TRBV6-5,TRBJ1-1,.,.,TGTGCCAGCAGTTACAATAGGGATGGGGCCACTGAAGCTTTCTTT,CASSYNRDGATEAFF
TRBV6-5,TRBJ2-1,TRBD2,.,TGTGCCACCAAAGCGGGAGGTTGGGGGAATGAGCAGTTCTTC,CATKAGGWGNEQFF
TRBV28,TRBJ2-1,.,.,TGTGCCAGCAGTTTTAGTGCGGGACTCTCCTACAATGAGCAGTTCTTC,CASSFSAGLSYNEQFF
TRBV10-3,TRBJ2-7,.,.,TGTGCCATCAGCGAGGACGGCAGCTTATACGAGCAGTACTTC,CAISEDGSLYEQYF
TRBV19,TRBJ2-1,.,few,TGTGCCAGTAGTAGCGGACAGTCCAATGAGCAGTTCTTC,CASSSGQSNEQFF
TRBV29-1,TRBJ2-1,TRBD1,.,TGCAGCGTGGGCAGGGGGCCTAGCTCCTACAATGAGCAGTTCTTC,CSVGRGPSSYNEQFF
TRBV12-5,TRBJ1-6,.,.,TGTGCTAGTGGTTTGGTACTAGGAGGGGCCAGCTCCTATAATTCACCCCTCCACTTT,CASGLVLGGASSYNSPLHF
TRBV6-6,TRBJ1-2,.,.,TGTGCCACGAAACGAGGGATTAACTATGGCTACACCTTC,CATKRGINYGYTF
TRBV29-1,TRBJ2-7,.,.,TGCAGCGTTGAAATAGGGGTTGTGGAAGTCTACGAGCAGTACTTC,CSVEIGVVEVYEQYF
TRBV6-6,TRBJ1-2,.,.,TGTGCCAGCAATAACCCCTTGGTTTTGGTCTATGGCTACACCTTC,CASNNPLVLVYGYTF
TRBV6-5,TRBJ2-5,TRBD1,.,TGTGCCAGCAGTTACGGGACAGGGTTACAAGAGACCCAGTACTTC,CASSYGTGLQETQYF
TRBV6-5,TRBJ2-7,.,.,TGTGCCAGCAGTATCCGGGAGCCTCCCTACGAGCAGTACTTC,CASSIREPPYEQYF
TRBV6-5,TRBJ1-6,.,.,TGTGCCAGCAGGGATGCGGCCGGGTGGGATTCACCCCTCCACTTT,CASRDAAGWDSPLHF
TRBV19,TRBJ1-5,.,.,TGTGCCAGTAGTGCTATGAGCGGTGGTCCCAATCAGCCCCAGCATTTT,CASSAMSGGPNQPQHF
TRBV6-5,TRBJ2-7,.,.,TGTGCCAGCAGAGGACAGTCTCTCAGCTCCTACGAGCAGTACTTC,CASRGQSLSSYEQYF
TRBV29-1,TRBJ1-3,.,.,TGCAGCGTTGTAAGCCGGAACCAACCTGGAAACACCATATATTTT,CSVVSRNQPGNTIYF
TRBV6-2/TRBV6-3,TRBJ1-5,.,.,TGTGCCAGCAGTTACTCGAGAGGGCAGTTCAATCAGCCCCAGCATTTT,CASSYSRGQFNQPQHF
TRBV12-3/TRBV12-4,TRBJ2-4,.,.,TGTGCCAGCAGTTTAGCAGGGTGGGGCAGCATTCAGTACTTC,CASSLAGWGSIQYF
TRBV29-1,TRBJ2-5,TRBD2,.,TGCAGCGTTGAGGCCCCCGGGACTAGCGGGTGGGAGACCCAGTACTTC,CSVEAPGTSGWETQYF
TRBV18,TRBJ2-7,.,once,TGTGCCAGCTCACCAGCAGGGAGCTCCTACGAGCAGTACTTC,CASSPAGSSYEQYF
TRBV28,TRBJ1-2,TRBD1,.,TGTGCCAGCAGTGGGACAGGTCGAGGGGATGGCTACACCTTC,CASSGTGRGDGYTF
TRBV6-2/TRBV6-3,TRBJ2-3,.,.,TGTGCCAGCATAGGGTCCTACACAGATACGCAGTATTTT,CASIGSYTDTQYF
TRBV6-2/TRBV6-3,TRBJ1-5,.,.,TGTGCCACCGCTAGGTTTACAGGTGATAGCAATCAGCCCCAGCATTTT,CATARFTGDSNQPQHF
TRBV5-1,TRBJ2-1,.,.,TGCGCCAGCAGCTCAGACAGTGAGCAGTTCTTC,CASSSDSEQFF
TRBV12-3/TRBV12-4,TRBJ2-2,.,.,TGTGCCAGCAGCAGACAGGAAAACACCGGGGAGCTGTTTTTT,CASSRQENTGELFF
TRBV29-1,TRBJ1-2,TRBD1,.,TGCAGCATACCGGGACAGGGGGACTATGGCTACACCTTC,CSIPGQGDYGYTF
TRBV6-6,TRBJ2-7,.,.,TGTGCCATCGATGGGGTGGACGAGCAGTACTTC,CAIDGVDEQYF
TRBV2,TRBJ2-7,.,.,TGTGCCAGCAGTGAGGGGCCTTACTACGAGCAGTACTTC,CASSEGPYYEQYF
TRBV20-1,TRBJ1-5,.,.,TGCAGTGTGACAGCGGGCCAGCCCCAGCATTTT,CSVTAGQPQHF
TRBV29-1,TRBJ2-3,TRBD1,few,TGCAGCGTGCGACAGGGGTTCACAGATACGCAGTATTTT,CSVRQGFTDTQYF
TRBV6-1,TRBJ1-6,.,.,TGTGCCAGCAGTTATTTGACAGCTAATTCACCCCTCCACTTT,CASSYLTANSPLHF